These 6 T cell receptor beta chains originate from one sample sequenced in a study of cytomegalovirus exposure and HLA in healthy donors (dated by TCRdb to about 2017). Library preparation was by the immunoSEQ multiplex PCR assay. The immuneACCESS repertoire file appears here via TCRdb, limited to in-frame rearrangements. These files lack a portion of the clones; in checked studies, under half of the deficit traces to unresolved V genes, and the cause of the others is not known. The sample yields fewer than 150,000 clones; approximately 89% were counted once. The ten largest clones take up about 1.7% of the sample. Sequenced: PBMCs. All receptors derive from a man between 18 and 29 years old in good health and CMV-seronegative.

The rearrangement links TRBV10-1 to TRBJ1-2; D uncertain. This CDR3 contains 14 residues. The germline gives CDR1 WNHNN, CDR2 SYGVQD (reference sequence). V lost 2 bases to trimming and J lost 8 bases, with 15 bases between them. The CDR3 region is CASSEHVRGDGYTF. Written as DNA, the CDR3 is TGCGCCAGCAGTGAGCACGTTAGAGGTGACGGCTACACCTTC.

The genes are TRBV6-5 and TRBJ2-3; a possible D gene is TRBD2 (6 bases). This CDR3 has 14 residues. Germline V gene sequence: CDR1 MNHEY, CDR2 SVGAGI. Deletions cut 5 bases from V and 2 bases from J, with 11 bases between. CDR3 nucleotides: TGTGCCAGCAGTCTTCGGGACTCCACAGATACGCAGTATTTT. This encodes CASSLRDSTDTQYF.

This sequence joins TRBV19 and TRBJ2-1; D unclear. This CDR3 is 13 amino acids long. CDR1 and CDR2 from the germline V gene are LNHDA and SQIVND (reference sequence). V was clipped by 4 bases and J by 0 bases, with 4 bases between them. The CDR3 DNA sequence: TGTGCCAGTAGTAGCGGCTCCTACAATGAGCAGTTCTTC. Translation gives CASSSGSYNEQFF.

The chain employs TRBV11-3 and TRBJ2-7, with a tentative D call TRBD1 (5 bases). Germline V gives CDR1 SGHNT, CDR2 YENEEA. The CDR3 sequence is 14 residues long. The V and J ends lost 4 bases and 2 bases respectively, with 12 bases between them. Here the CDR3 reads CASSSLTAPYEQYF. Written as DNA, the CDR3 is TGTGCCAGCAGCTCGTTGACAGCTCCCTACGAGCAGTACTTC.

This sequence joins TRBV7-2 and TRBJ2-5; D gene unclear. Germline values: CDR1 SGHTA, CDR2 FQGNSA. The CDR3 spans 14 residues. Trimming pared 1 base from V and 4 bases from J, leaving 10 bases between. This CDR3 reads CASSLDQFLETQYF. CDR3 nucleotides: TGTGCCAGCAGCTTAGATCAGTTTCTAGAGACCCAGTACTTC.

The J gene is TRBJ2-7, the V gene TRBV28; TRBD1 is a possible D gene (7 bases). V was clipped by 2 bases and J by 6 bases, with 26 bases between them. The CDR3 is made up of 18 amino acids. Germline values: CDR1 MDHEN, CDR2 SYDVKM. The CDR3 sequence: CASSLRPPTGRLSSEQYF. The CDR3 coding sequence is TGTGCCAGCAGTTTACGCCCCCCGACAGGGAGGTTATCTAGCGAGCAGTACTTC.